The present T cell receptor beta chain was sequenced within a study of neoadjuvant anti-PD-1 for oral cavity cancer. Study-level points and caveats: Treg/Th17 ratio rose with pretreatment blood and fell with post-treatment tumor TCRbeta clonality.

Noted time point: after neoadjuvant nivolumab, at surgical resection. The CDR3 consists of 15 residues. Germline trimming cut 2 bases from V and 8 bases from J; bases unmatched to any gene: 8. From germline, CDR1 is LGHNT and CDR2 FRNRAP. Most PBMC samples had approximately 480 ng input DNA in six replicates. The repertoire was sequenced with immunoSEQ multiplex PCR; TCRdb's copy has only in-frame clones and lacks some. This sample yields over 7,500 clones, of which roughly 62% are seen a single time; 3% to 4.5% belongs to the top ten. Remarks on this clone: Its antigen is not known.

This TCR was recovered from a person between 40 and 85 years old with oral cavity squamous cell carcinoma. The sequenced sample was PBMCs, obtained after nivolumab (anti-PD-1) treatment. The chain is built from TRBV12-5 and TRBJ1-2; 10 bases map to TRBD1. CDR3 sequence: CASGLTTGQGDGYTF. The CDR3 DNA reads as TGTGCTAGTGGTTTGACAACCGGACAGGGGGACGGCTACACCTTC.